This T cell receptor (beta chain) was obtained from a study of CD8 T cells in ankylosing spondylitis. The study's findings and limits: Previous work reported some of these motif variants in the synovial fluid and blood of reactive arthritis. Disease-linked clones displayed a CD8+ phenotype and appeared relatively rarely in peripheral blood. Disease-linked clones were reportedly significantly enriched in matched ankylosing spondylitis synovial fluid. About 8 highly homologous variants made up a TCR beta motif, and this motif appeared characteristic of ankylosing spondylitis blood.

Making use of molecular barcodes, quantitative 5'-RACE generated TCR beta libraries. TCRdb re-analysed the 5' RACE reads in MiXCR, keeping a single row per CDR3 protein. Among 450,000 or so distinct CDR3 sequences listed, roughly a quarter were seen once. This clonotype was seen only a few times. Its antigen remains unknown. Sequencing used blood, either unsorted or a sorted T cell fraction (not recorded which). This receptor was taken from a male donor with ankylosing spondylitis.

CDR3 in DNA: TGTGCCAGCGTCAGGGGCTCCACCGGGGAGCTGTTTTTT. Translating it yields CASVRGSTGELFF. The V gene is TRBV7-2, the J gene TRBJ2-2; possible D gene TRBD1, 6 bases. V lost 8 bases and J 4 bases, leaving 11 bases between the germline ends. The CDR3 runs to 13 residues. The germline V gene has CDR1 SGHTA and CDR2 FQGNSA.